The 11 T cell receptor beta chains listed next were all sequenced from one sample in a study of T cell repertoires in cytomegalovirus infection. Using its own MiXCR run on the reads, TCRdb lists one record per CDR3 protein. The sample includes roughly 110,000 distinct CDR3 sequences, 10% of them seen just once. The antigens for these receptors are not known. The sample consisted of PBMCs, sequenced either directly or after in vitro stimulation (not recorded which). The source is a human donor in good health (CMV status not recorded). Some clones in this sample may be carry-over from other donors' samples.

The sample holds many counts of this clonotype. The rearrangement links TRBV7-2 to TRBJ2-5; D is uncertain. Trimming took 0 bases from V and 1 from J, leaving 9 bases between them. CDR1 is SGHTA and CDR2 is FQGNSA in the germline V gene. The CDR3 has 15 residues. DNA for the CDR3: TGTGCCAGCAGCTTAGCCGCGGCAACCCAAGAGACCCAGTACTTC. This gives the protein CASSLAAATQETQYF.

This clonotype was picked up many times. The genes are TRBV7-9 and TRBJ1-1; D call uncertain. V was pared by 5 bases and J by 5 bases, with 15 bases between. CDR3 length: 14 residues. Germline CDR1 and CDR2: SEHNR and FQNEAQ (reference sequence). Here the CDR3 DNA reads TGTGCCAGCAGCCTCCCCGACAAACGGACTGAAGCTTTCTTT. This codes for CASSLPDKRTEAFF.

This clonotype was recorded at least ten times. CDR3 bases: TGTGCCAGCAGCTTAGACCTCCTCTACGAGCAGTACTTC. Translating it yields CASSLDLLYEQYF. This chain links TRBV7-2 with TRBJ2-7, with D hard to call. Trimming took 1 base from V and 3 from J, leaving 7 bases between them. CDR1 SGHTA and CDR2 FQGNSA come from the germline V gene. This CDR3 is 13 amino acids long.

The sample holds many counts of this clonotype. The gene calls are TRBV12-3 or TRBV12-4 and TRBJ1-1; D is unclear. The V and J ends lost 8 bases and 0 bases respectively, with 13 bases between them. CDR3 length equals 14 residues. Written as DNA, the CDR3 is TGTGCCAGCCGCACGGCCGGGATGAACACTGAAGCTTTCTTT. Its protein is CASRTAGMNTEAFF.

This rearrangement joins TRBV9 to TRBJ2-3; TRBD1 might be the D (5 bases). Trimming took 2 bases from V and 0 from J, leaving 16 bases between them. CDR1 and CDR2 (germline): SGDLS, YYNGEE. This CDR3 spans 17 amino acids. CDR3 sequence (DNA): TGTGCCAGCAGCGTCCTAAGTGACAGACTCAGCACAGATACGCAGTATTTT. It is translated as CASSVLSDRLSTDTQYF. Full variable domain (rest looked up from reference TRBV9 and TRBJ2-3): DSGVTQTPKHLITATGQRVTLRCSPRSGDLSVYWYQQSLDQGLQFLIQYYNGEERAKGNILERFSAQQFPDLHSELNLSSLELGDSALYFCASSVLSDRLSTDTQYFGPGTRLTVL.

This clonotype came up a few times. The genes are TRBV4-3 and TRBJ2-3; D unclear. V shed 1 base and J shed 4 bases, with 21 bases lying between them. Germline assignment: CDR1 LGHNA and CDR2 YSLEER. The CDR3 has 18 residues. For the CDR3, the DNA is TGCGCCAGCAGCCAAGGGGTTTCCCGGGTAGCATCCGCAGATACGCAGTATTTT. Protein product: CASSQGVSRVASADTQYF.

The sample holds many counts of this clonotype. The V gene is TRBV12-3 or TRBV12-4, the J gene TRBJ2-5; a weak D match, TRBD1 (5 bases). V dropped 6 bases and J dropped 2 bases, with 16 bases sitting between them. The CDR3 totals 15 residues. For the CDR3, the DNA is TGTGCCAGCAGCGATAGTGGACAAATTCAAGAGACCCAGTACTTC. It is translated as CASSDSGQIQETQYF.

This clonotype was picked up a small number of times. V and J are TRBV5-1 and TRBJ2-5; D unclear. CDR1 is SGHRS, CDR2 YFSETQ, per germline. Between the trimmed V and J ends, which lost 4 bases and 2 bases, there was a span of 12 bases. The length of the CDR3 is 14 residues. The CDR3 loop reads CASSPPGVQETQYF. The CDR3 DNA follows: TGCGCCAGCAGCCCCCCTGGGGTACAAGAGACCCAGTACTTC.

This clonotype was counted ten times or more. CDR3 DNA: TGTGCCAGCAGCCAGGGTAGCTCCTATAATTCACCCCTCCACTTT. Translated, it gives CASSQGSSYNSPLHF. V gene TRBV6-5 combines with J gene TRBJ1-6, with D possibly matching TRBD1 (5 bases). The CDR3 extends over 15 amino acids. CDR1 and CDR2 from the germline V gene are MNHEY and SVGAGI. The V end lost 6 bases, the J end lost 0 bases, and 9 bases lay between the germline ends.

In its sample, this clonotype was seen many times. This rearrangement joins TRBV4-1 to TRBJ2-1; 8 nucleotides align to TRBD2. V trimming: 1 base; J trimming: 8 bases; junction bases outside the gene matches: 4. The CDR3 is 14 amino acids. Germline V gene sequence: CDR1 MGHRA, CDR2 YSYEKL. Here the CDR3 DNA reads TGCGCCAGCAGCCAAGGGGGACTAGAAGATGAGCAGTTCTTC. As protein: CASSQGGLEDEQFF.

The V and J genes are TRBV29-1 and TRBJ1-2; a possible D gene is TRBD1 (6 bases). CDR1 SQVTM and CDR2 ANQGSEA come from the germline V gene. Trimming took off 0 bases at V and 4 bases at J, with 15 bases between the two ends. This CDR3 is 15 amino acids long. The CDR3 coding sequence is TGCAGCGTTGAAGATCGGGGGGGGCGCGGCTATGGCTACACCTTC. It yields the protein CSVEDRGGRGYGYTF. Drawing the rest from reference TRBV29-1 and TRBJ1-2, the complete variable domain is SAVISQKPSRDICQRGTSLTIQCQVDSQVTMMFWYRQQPGQSLTLIATANQGSEATYESGFVIDKFPISRPNLTFSTLTVSNMSPEDSSIYLCSVEDRGGRGYGYTFGSGTRLTVV.